The 7 T cell receptor beta chains reported below all come from one sample, sequenced in a study of OX40 agonist ivuxolimab in advanced cancers. The repertoire was sequenced with immunoSEQ multiplex PCR; TCRdb's copy has only in-frame clones and lacks some. The sample lists approximately 91,000 clones, 87% occurring once. This sample comprised CD4+ or CD8+ T cells sorted from blood, obtained in a trial of the OX40 agonist ivuxolimab. These receptors originate from an adult with an advanced solid tumor such as melanoma, head and neck, liver or kidney cancer.

The rearrangement joins TRBV7-8 to TRBJ1-1; no clear D gene. The V end lost 1 base, the J end lost 4 bases, and 4 bases lay between the germline ends. The CDR3 contains 12 residues. Germline lookup yields CDR1 SGHVS and CDR2 FQNEAQ. The CDR3 DNA follows: TGTGCCAGCAGCTTAGGGAGCACTGAAGCTTTCTTT. Translated: CASSLGSTEAFF.

A few counts support this clone. V usage is TRBV5-6 and J usage is TRBJ1-1, with TRBD1 as a possible D gene (5 bases). The length of the CDR3 is 11 residues. The V and J ends lost 1 base and 7 bases respectively, with 5 bases between them. The germline gives CDR1 SGHDT, CDR2 YYEEEE. The CDR3 loop is CASSLRGEAFF. DNA for the CDR3: TGTGCCAGCAGCTTGAGGGGTGAAGCTTTCTTT.

V usage is TRBV29-1 and J usage is TRBJ1-4; TRBD1 agrees at 7 bases. The CDR3 covers 14 residues. V shed 2 bases, J shed 7 bases, and the junction held 7 bases outside the gene matches. Germline V gene sequence: CDR1 SQVTM, CDR2 ANQGSEA. Here the CDR3 reads CSVEQSTGSEKLFF. CDR3 sequence (DNA): TGCAGCGTTGAACAATCGACAGGGAGTGAAAAACTGTTTTTT.

The chain is built from TRBV5-4 and TRBJ1-1; TRBD1 might be the D (5 bases). The CDR3 is made up of 16 amino acids. V was cut by 6 bases and J by 3 bases, with 21 bases left in between. Per the germline V gene, CDR1 is SGHNT and CDR2 is YYREEE (reference sequence). CDR3 nucleotides: TGTGCCAGCACCCTAGCGAGTAGGGGCTCCCACACTGAAGCTTTCTTT. It yields the protein CASTLASRGSHTEAFF.

Worth noting for this clone: No conserved phenylalanine or tryptophan ends this CDR3, so it is likely a read error. This chain's CDR3 is CASSAGGFRNSPLHL. The CDR3 bases are TGTGCCAGTAGTGCCGGGGGGTTTCGTAATTCACCCCTCCACCTT. The V gene is TRBV19, the J gene TRBJ1-6, with D perhaps TRBD1 (5 bases). This CDR3 is 15 amino acids long. Trimming took 5 bases from V and 6 from J, leaving 14 bases between them. Germline lookup yields CDR1 LNHDA and CDR2 SQIVND (reference sequence).

The rearrangement joins TRBV18 to TRBJ2-1; 14 bases are shared with TRBD2. V was pared by 6 bases and J by 1 base, with 2 bases of the junction left unmatched. Germline values: CDR1 KGHSH, CDR2 LQKENI. The CDR3 runs 16 residues. Here the CDR3 reads CASSRTSGGSYNEQFF. The CDR3 nucleotides read TGTGCCAGCTCTCGGACTAGCGGGGGGTCCTACAATGAGCAGTTCTTC.

This rearrangement joins TRBV5-1 to TRBJ2-5; possible D gene TRBD1, 5 bases. The length of the CDR3 is 13 residues. V lost 4 bases and J 5 bases, leaving 12 bases between the germline ends. Germline values: CDR1 SGHRS, CDR2 YFSETQ. CDR3 sequence reads: CASSVRRVETQYF. CDR3 nucleotides: TGCGCCAGCAGCGTCCGCAGGGTCGAGACCCAGTACTTC.